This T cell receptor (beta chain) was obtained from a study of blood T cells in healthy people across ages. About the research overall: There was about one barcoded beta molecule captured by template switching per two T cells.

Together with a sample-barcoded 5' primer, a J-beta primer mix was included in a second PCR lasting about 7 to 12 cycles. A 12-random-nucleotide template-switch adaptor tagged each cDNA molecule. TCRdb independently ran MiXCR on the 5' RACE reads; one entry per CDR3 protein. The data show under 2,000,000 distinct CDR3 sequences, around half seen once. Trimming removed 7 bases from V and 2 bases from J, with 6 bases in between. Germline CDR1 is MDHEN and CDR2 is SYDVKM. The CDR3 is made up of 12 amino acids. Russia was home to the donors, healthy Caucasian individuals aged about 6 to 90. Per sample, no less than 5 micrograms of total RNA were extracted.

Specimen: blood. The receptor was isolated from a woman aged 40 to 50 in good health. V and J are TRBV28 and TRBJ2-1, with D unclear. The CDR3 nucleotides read TGTGCCAGCACCTTCGCCTACAATGAGCAGTTCTTC. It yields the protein CASTFAYNEQFF.